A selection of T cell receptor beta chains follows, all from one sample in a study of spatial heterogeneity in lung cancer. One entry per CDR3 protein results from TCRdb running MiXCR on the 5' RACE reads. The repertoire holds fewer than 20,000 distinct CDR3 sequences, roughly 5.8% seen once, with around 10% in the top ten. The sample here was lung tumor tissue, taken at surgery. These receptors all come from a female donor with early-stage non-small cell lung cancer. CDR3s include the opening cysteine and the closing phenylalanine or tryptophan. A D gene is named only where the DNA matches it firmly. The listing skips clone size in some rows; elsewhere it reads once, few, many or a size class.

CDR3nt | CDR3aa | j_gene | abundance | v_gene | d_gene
TGCAGTGCTTACACAGGTTCGGACGGCTACACCTTC | CSAYTGSDGYTF | TRBJ1-2 | medium-sized | TRBV20-1 | -
TGTGCCAGCAGTTTTGCTACCAATTACGAGCAGTACTTC | CASSFATNYEQYF | TRBJ2-7 | - | TRBV28 | -
TGTGCCAGCAGCTTCGGGACACCGAACACCGGGGAGCTGTTTTTT | CASSFGTPNTGELFF | TRBJ2-2 | medium-sized | TRBV7-3 | -
TGTGCCAGCAGACCCCCTGGTGGTGAGGTCCGCGAGCAGTACTTC | CASRPPGGEVREQYF | TRBJ2-7 | - | TRBV6-6 | -
TGCAGTGCTGAGGGGGGAGGCAATCAGCCCCAGCATTTT | CSAEGGGNQPQHF | TRBJ1-5 | many | TRBV20-1 | -
TGTGCCAGCAGTGCCTACAGGGGGGTCACCGGGGAGCTGTTTTTT | CASSAYRGVTGELFF | TRBJ2-2 | many | TRBV12-3/TRBV12-4 | TRBD1
TGTGCCAGCAGCCAAGTCTGGGGCCAAGAGACCCAGTACTTC | CASSQVWGQETQYF | TRBJ2-5 | - | TRBV14 | -
TGTGCCAGCAGCTTATCCCCGACTAGCGGGAGGGCACGAGAGACCCAGTACTTC | CASSLSPTSGRARETQYF | TRBJ2-5 | many | TRBV7-6 | TRBD2
TGCAGCACTAATTCCTATGGCTACACCTTC | CSTNSYGYTF | TRBJ1-2 | - | TRBV20-1 | -
TGTGCCATCAGTGAGTCGACCGGGGTTCATACGCAGTATTTT | CAISESTGVHTQYF | TRBJ2-3 | many | TRBV10-3 | -
TGTGCCGCGGGGGCGAGCTCCTACAATGAGCAGTTCTTC | CAAGASSYNEQFF | TRBJ2-1 | many | TRBV12-3/TRBV12-4 | -
TGTGCCAGCAGTTTTTCGCTAGCGGGAGGGCTTGGCGGGGAGCTGTTTTTT | CASSFSLAGGLGGELFF | TRBJ2-2 | medium-sized | TRBV12-3/TRBV12-4 | TRBD2
TGTGCCAGCAGCTTTGCTGGCGGGAGGGCCGTGGCCGGGGAGCTGTTTTTT | CASSFAGGRAVAGELFF | TRBJ2-2 | many | TRBV7-9 | TRBD2
TGTGCCAGCAGTGAAAGGTTCGGGAGAGGAGAGACCCAGTACTTC | CASSERFGRGETQYF | TRBJ2-5 | many | TRBV6-1 | -
TGTGCCAGCTCACCCTCTTCTGGAAGGAATGAAAAACTGTTTTTT | CASSPSSGRNEKLFF | TRBJ1-4 | many | TRBV18 | -
TGCAGTGCTCGCCCCGGGGCGGCCAAGGATCTTATGGATTTT | CSARPGAAKDLMDF | TRBJ2-3 | few | TRBV20-1 | -
TGTGCCAGCAGCAAAGGAGGGAGGGCCTATGCAGATACGCAGTATTTT | CASSKGGRAYADTQYF | TRBJ2-3 | many | TRBV21-1 | -
TGTGCCAGCAGCGCGAATCGGGGGAGGAGTGAAAAACTGTTTTTT | CASSANRGRSEKLFF | TRBJ1-4 | - | TRBV11-2 | -
TGTGCCAGCAGTGGTCGGACAGGGGGCACCGGGGAGCTGTTTTTT | CASSGRTGGTGELFF | TRBJ2-2 | - | TRBV2 | TRBD1
TGCGTCAGCAGCCGGACGGGACAGGGCAGCGAGCAGTACTTC | CVSSRTGQGSEQYF | TRBJ2-7 | once | TRBV5-1 | TRBD1
TGTGCCAGCAGCTTAAACAGGGCTAGCTATGGCTACACCTTC | CASSLNRASYGYTF | TRBJ1-2 | many | TRBV7-2 | -
TGCGCCAGCAGCCAACTCCCTGCCGGGCAGTTTAACGAGCAGTACTTC | CASSQLPAGQFNEQYF | TRBJ2-7 | many | TRBV4-1 | -